These T cell receptor beta chains were read from a single sample in a study of beta chain features in type 1 diabetes. Method: immunoSEQ multiplex PCR; TCRdb's copy keeps in-frame clones and lacks some. The sample shows some 270,000 clones, under 13% of them seen only once. Material for sequencing was naive CD4+ T cells from blood. The source of these receptors is a man younger than 40 with type 1 diabetes. CDR3s include the opening cysteine and the closing phenylalanine or tryptophan. The D gene is left open where the match is weak. Clone size appears in some rows only: once, few, many, or a class for an expanded clone.

D,size,J,V,CDR3,DNA
TRBD2,NA,TRBJ2-1,TRBV7-2,CASTPWLAGHDEQFF,TGTGCCAGCACCCCATGGCTAGCGGGGCATGATGAGCAGTTCTTC
TRBD2,few,TRBJ2-3,TRBV4-3,CASSQEPSGGARVDTQYF,TGCGCCAGCAGCCAAGAACCTAGCGGGGGCGCCAGGGTAGATACGCAGTATTTT
NA,NA,TRBJ1-1,TRBV2,CASRLEAGENTEAFF,TGTGCCAGCAGGCTAGAGGCAGGGGAGAACACTGAAGCTTTCTTT
TRBD1,few,TRBJ1-6,TRBV27,CASSLWGTGGLPLHF,TGTGCCAGCAGTTTATGGGGGACAGGGGGCCTCCCCCTCCACTTT
NA,NA,TRBJ2-1,TRBV15,CATSHDLAPVEQFF,TGTGCCACCAGCCATGACCTAGCTCCCGTTGAGCAGTTCTTC
NA,few,TRBJ2-2,TRBV6-5,CASSYWGTAGELFF,TGTGCCAGCAGTTACTGGGGCACCGCCGGGGAGCTGTTTTTT
NA,few,TRBJ2-5,TRBV29-1,CSVWGTDQETQYF,TGCAGCGTGTGGGGGACTGATCAAGAGACCCAGTACTTC
NA,NA,TRBJ2-6,TRBV29-1,CSVSQTGANVLTF,TGCAGCGTTTCACAAACTGGGGCCAACGTCCTGACTTTC
NA,few,TRBJ1-5,TRBV5-1,CASSQSGGSNQPQHF,TGCGCCAGCAGCCAAAGCGGCGGAAGCAATCAGCCCCAGCATTTT
TRBD2,once,TRBJ2-7,TRBV6-5,CASSLGGRAGNEQYF,TGTGCCAGCAGCCTCGGGGGGAGGGCAGGGAACGAGCAGTACTTC